Sequencing of this T cell receptor (beta chain) was carried out in a study of OX40 agonist ivuxolimab in advanced cancers. Exclusion applied to patients with autoimmune disease history or systemic immunosuppression. As to this clone: Its antigen remains unidentified.

Clones were read by immunoSEQ multiplex PCR, and TCRdb kept only the in-frame ones, dropping some. The data show under 35,000 clones, with 82% seen just once and about a fifth held by the top ten. The CDR3 contains 16 residues. Trimming shortened V by 2 bases and J by 3 bases, and 15 bases separated the two germline ends. Germline V gene lookup returns CDR1 SGHAT and CDR2 FQNNGV. Study results and caveats: No determination was made of the antigen specificity of the expanded peripheral T cells.

The TCR comes from an adult with an advanced solid tumor such as melanoma, head and neck, liver or kidney cancer. This sequence joins TRBV11-2 and TRBJ2-3; D unclear. The sample here was CD4+ or CD8+ T cells sorted from blood, taken in a trial of the OX40 agonist ivuxolimab. In DNA, the CDR3 is TGTGCCAGCAGCTTAAATTCGGGTCTCAAGACAGATACGCAGTATTTT. Protein product: CASSLNSGLKTDTQYF.